What follows are 22 T cell receptor beta chains derived from one specimen sequenced in a study of beta chain features in type 1 diabetes. Reverse transcription of all isolated RNA meant that expressed TCRB transcripts were sequenced. Sequencing was performed with immunoSEQ multiplex PCR; in TCRdb, only in-frame clones are kept and a portion is missing. The sample yields 130,000 to 150,000 clones, approximately 9.2% seen once. Input material: central memory CD4+ T cells from blood. These receptors were obtained from a man in his late teens or twenties in good health.

This clone was counted at least ten times. The V gene is TRBV7-2, the J gene TRBJ2-4; D gene ambiguous. The CDR3 has 15 residues. Trimming took 1 base from V and 7 from J, leaving 14 bases between them. Germline V gene sequence: CDR1 SGHTA, CDR2 FQGNSA. Written as DNA, the CDR3 is TGTGCCAGCAGCTTAGTTATGGGCCCTGGGAACATTCAGTACTTC. It encodes CASSLVMGPGNIQYF.

There are a few counts of this clone. The gene calls are TRBV5-6 and TRBJ1-5; TRBD1 might be the D (5 bases). V was trimmed by 6 bases and J by 2 bases, leaving 18 bases between them. CDR1 is SGHDT and CDR2 is YYEEEE in the germline V gene. The CDR3 sequence is 16 residues long. CDR3: CASTNWGRFRNQPQHF. CDR3 coding DNA: TGTGCCAGCACCAATTGGGGGAGGTTTCGCAATCAGCCCCAGCATTTT. The complete variable domain, with remaining parts taken from reference TRBV5-6 and TRBJ1-5, reads DAGVTQSPTHLIKTRGQQVTLRCSPKSGHDTVSWYQQALGQGPQFIFQYYEEEERQRGNFPDRFSGHQFPNYSSELNVNALLLGDSALYLCASTNWGRFRNQPQHFGDGTRLSIL.

This clone showed up just a few times. The chain is built from TRBV27 and TRBJ2-7; 10 nucleotides line up with TRBD1. Per the germline V gene, CDR1 is MNHEY and CDR2 is SMNVEV (reference sequence). With 7 bases clipped from V and 7 bases from J, the junction kept 13 bases outside the gene matches. CDR3 length: 15 amino acids. CDR3 nucleotides: TGTGCCAGCAACCAGAAGGGACAGGGGTCATGGGAGCAGTACTTC. Residues: CASNQKGQGSWEQYF.

This clone came up a few times. The V call is TRBV14, the J call TRBJ1-2, with 7 positions matching TRBD1. V lost 5 bases and J lost 0; bases outside the gene matches: 3. The germline V gene has CDR1 SGHDN and CDR2 FVKESK. The CDR3 contains 14 residues. CDR3 region: CASSSQGANYGYTF. The CDR3, as DNA: TGTGCCAGCAGCTCGCAGGGGGCTAACTATGGCTACACCTTC.

The chain is built from TRBV27 and TRBJ2-4; 8 bases are a match to TRBD2. J was trimmed by 0 bases and V by 2 bases; bases with no gene match: 0. Germline values: CDR1 MNHEY, CDR2 SMNVEV (reference sequence). The CDR3 consists of 15 residues. CDR3: CASSLAGGAKNIQYF. Here the CDR3 DNA reads TGTGCCAGCAGTTTAGCGGGGGGAGCCAAAAACATTCAGTACTTC.

The chain uses TRBV20-1 and TRBJ1-2; D is unclear. Germline CDR1 is DFQATT and CDR2 is SNEGSKA (reference sequence). The germline V and J ends were trimmed by 4 bases and 1 base, with 4 bases remaining between them. The CDR3 length is 11 residues. For the CDR3, the DNA is TGCAGTGCTACCGTTAACTATGGCTACACCTTC. Translation: CSATVNYGYTF.

This clone was picked up a small number of times. V and J are TRBV4-3 and TRBJ1-6, with D perhaps TRBD1 (6 bases). The length of the CDR3 is 15 residues. V gave up 3 bases and J gave up 10 bases, with 16 bases separating them. CDR1 is LGHNA and CDR2 is YSLEER in the germline V gene. CDR3 sequence: CASSQQQGRDSPLHF. DNA for the CDR3: TGCGCCAGCAGCCAGCAACAGGGAAGGGACTCACCCCTCCACTTT.

In its sample, this clone was seen a few times. This chain links TRBV6-5 with TRBJ1-5; possible D gene TRBD1, 5 bases. The germline CDR1 and CDR2 sequences are MNHEY and SVGAGI. The CDR3 is 14 residues long. Trimming left V 3 bases short and J 7 bases short, with 13 bases between. CDR3: CASSYRGGGQPQHF. The CDR3 coding sequence is TGTGCCAGCAGTTATCGGGGGGGAGGCCAGCCCCAGCATTTT.

This clone was observed a handful of times. The V and J genes are TRBV7-2 and TRBJ2-7; 14 positions match TRBD2. CDR1 is SGHTA, CDR2 FQGNSA, per germline. V was clipped by 5 bases and J by 1 base; unmatched bases: 7. This CDR3 region has 17 residues. This chain's CDR3 is CASSLTSGGALSYEQYF. The CDR3 DNA sequence: TGTGCCAGCAGCCTGACTAGCGGGGGGGCCTTGTCCTACGAGCAGTACTTC.

This chain joins TRBV7-2 and TRBJ2-5; unclear D gene. Trimming left V 2 bases short and J 2 bases short, with 6 bases between. This CDR3 region has 13 residues. CDR1 is SGHTA, CDR2 FQGNSA, per germline. CDR3 protein: CASSLTRQETQYF. CDR3 in DNA: TGTGCCAGCAGCTTAACCAGGCAAGAGACCCAGTACTTC. The full variable domain, rest sourced from reference TRBV7-2 and TRBJ2-5, is GAGVSQSPSNKVTEKGKDVELRCDPISGHTALYWYRQSLGQGLEFLIYFQGNSAPDKSGLPSDRFSAERTGGSVSTLTIQRTQQEDSAVYLCASSLTRQETQYFGPGTRLLVL.

The CDR3 DNA sequence: TGCAGCGTTGCAGGGGACTATAACACTGAAGCTTTCTTT. Encoded protein: CSVAGDYNTEAFF. The V call is TRBV29-1, the J call TRBJ1-1; D might be TRBD1 (6 bases). V was shortened by 4 bases and J by 2 bases, with 11 bases between the two germline ends. The CDR3 totals 13 residues. Germline V gene lookup returns CDR1 SQVTM and CDR2 ANQGSEA.

As for this clone: An end of the junction does not agree with germline; a read error may underlie this. The V and J genes are TRBV7-2 and TRBJ2-3; 10 nucleotides line up with TRBD1. Germline loops: CDR1 SGHTA, CDR2 FQGNSA. CDR3 length equals 15 residues. The CDR3 DNA is TGCGCCAGCAGCCGACAGGGGGCGCGAACAGATACGCAGTATTTT. Amino acids: CASSRQGARTDTQYF.

This clone was counted only a few times. The gene calls are TRBV28 and TRBJ1-2; the D gene is possibly TRBD1 (5 bases). Trimming pared 4 bases from V and 5 bases from J, leaving 8 bases between. Germline CDR1 is MDHEN and CDR2 is SYDVKM. The CDR3 covers 12 residues. This CDR3 reads CASSSQGYGYTF. The CDR3 DNA is TGTGCCAGCAGTTCCCAGGGTTATGGCTACACCTTC.

This clone was recorded at least ten times. The chain has TRBV18 and TRBJ2-5; TRBD1 might be the D (7 bases). Trimming pared 6 bases from V and 1 base from J, leaving 9 bases between. The CDR3 runs 13 residues. The germline gives CDR1 KGHSH, CDR2 LQKENI. CDR3 DNA: TGTGCCAGCTCGCGGGACAGCCAAGAGACCCAGTACTTC. Translation gives CASSRDSQETQYF.

The chain is built from TRBV7-9 and TRBJ1-1, with no clear D. The CDR3 is 16 amino acids. V was cut by 1 base and J by 7 bases, with 19 bases left in between. Germline V gene lookup returns CDR1 SEHNR and CDR2 FQNEAQ (reference sequence). CDR3 sequence reads: CASSLGARGSGSEAFF. In nucleotides, the CDR3 is TGTGCCAGCAGCTTAGGGGCCCGTGGCTCAGGCAGTGAAGCTTTCTTT. The complete variable domain, with remaining parts taken from reference TRBV7-9 and TRBJ1-1, reads DTGVSQNPRHKITKRGQNVTFRCDPISEHNRLYWYRQTLGQGPEFLTYFQNEAQLEKSRLLSDRFSAERPKGSFSTLEIQRTEQGDSAMYLCASSLGARGSGSEAFFGQGTRLTVV.

This clone has ten or more counts. The CDR3 DNA follows: TGTGCCAGCAGCCCCCTGGCGGCAGACTATGGCTACACCTTC. It yields the protein CASSPLAADYGYTF. The chain links TRBV7-9 to TRBJ1-2; D is ambiguous. Deletions cut 5 bases from V and 3 bases from J, with 13 bases between. CDR1 is SEHNR, CDR2 FQNEAQ, per germline (reference sequence). This CDR3 is 14 amino acids long.

This clone was seen only a few times. This rearrangement joins TRBV4-2 to TRBJ2-1; 8 nucleotides match TRBD2. Looked up from germline, CDR1 is LGHNA and CDR2 is YNFKEQ. The ends lost 1 base at V and 4 bases at J; junction bases unmatched: 6. This CDR3 region has 16 residues. The DNA for the CDR3 is TGTGCCAGCAGCCAAGCTGCGGGGGGCATATACAATGAGCAGTTCTTC. It encodes CASSQAAGGIYNEQFF.

This chain connects TRBV4-3 to TRBJ2-5; possibly TRBD2 for D (6 bases). Germline values: CDR1 LGHNA, CDR2 YSLEER. The CDR3 totals 13 residues. The V end lost 4 bases, the J end lost 3 bases, and 9 bases lay between the germline ends. CDR3 DNA sequence: TGCGCCAGCAGCCGGGGGGACGAAGAGACCCAGTACTTC. This encodes CASSRGDEETQYF.

This clone was detected only a few times. This sequence joins TRBV5-1 and TRBJ2-5; 8 bases are shared with TRBD1. The J segment lost 5 bases and the V segment lost 2 bases, leaving 8 bases of the junction unmatched. CDR3 length: 15 amino acids. The germline CDR1 and CDR2 sequences are SGHRS and YFSETQ. CDR3 sequence: CASSLGQGMGETQYF. In DNA, the CDR3 is TGCGCCAGCAGCTTAGGACAGGGAATGGGGGAGACCCAGTACTTC.

This clone was picked up a small number of times. The genes are TRBV27 and TRBJ2-7, with TRBD2 matching over 14 bases. V was clipped by 6 bases and J by 3 bases; unmatched bases: 7. There are 16 residues in the CDR3. CDR1 is MNHEY and CDR2 is SMNVEV in the germline V gene (reference sequence). The CDR3: CASSLGGTSGSYEQYF. CDR3 nucleotide sequence: TGTGCCAGCAGCCTAGGGGGGACTAGCGGGAGCTACGAGCAGTACTTC.

The V and J genes are TRBV5-6 and TRBJ2-3; 9 nucleotides line up with TRBD2. This CDR3 has 15 amino acids. The V segment lost 7 bases and the J segment 1 base; nucleotides outside the gene matches: 7. CDR1 and CDR2 (germline): SGHDT, YYEEEE. The CDR3, as DNA: TGTGCCAGCGACGGCGGGGGGGCCGGCACAGATACGCAGTATTTT. Its protein is CASDGGGAGTDTQYF.

The chain has TRBV2 and TRBJ2-2; D not certain. The CDR3 runs to 17 residues. Trimming left V 0 bases short and J 5 bases short, with 16 bases between. Germline assignment: CDR1 SNHLY and CDR2 FYNNEI. The CDR3 sequence is CASSEAIPTILTGELFF. The CDR3 region has the DNA TGTGCCAGCAGTGAAGCGATACCTACCATACTAACCGGGGAGCTGTTTTTT. The variable domain in full, completed from reference TRBV2 and TRBJ2-2, reads EPEVTQTPSHQVTQMGQEVILRCVPISNHLYFYWYRQILGQKVEFLVSFYNNEISEKSEIFDDQFSVERPDGSNFTLKIRSTKLEDSAMYFCASSEAIPTILTGELFFGEGSRLTVL.